Presented here are 15 T cell receptor beta chains from one specimen sequenced in a study of T cell repertoires in cytomegalovirus infection. TCRdb called the reads again in MiXCR, with one record for every CDR3 protein. The profile covers about 300,000 distinct CDR3 sequences, with under 30% appearing a single time and roughly 13% taken by the ten largest. The sample consisted of PBMCs. The receptor source for this set is a human donor in good health (CMV status not recorded). Some clones in this sample may be carry-over from other donors' samples.

This clonotype has a handful of counts. The J gene is TRBJ2-3, the V gene TRBV28, with 9 nucleotides matching TRBD1. This CDR3 region has 15 residues. With V trimmed by 6 bases and J by 4 bases, 8 bases remained unmatched. The germline V gene has CDR1 MDHEN and CDR2 SYDVKM. The CDR3, as DNA: TGTGCCAGCAGCGACCCGGGACAGGGTGCAGATACGCAGTATTTT. Translation gives CASSDPGQGADTQYF.

This clonotype showed up many times. The chain is built from TRBV12-3 or TRBV12-4 and TRBJ1-5; 8 bases fit TRBD1. V lost 6 bases to trimming and J lost 7 bases; unmatched junction nucleotides: 5. The CDR3 has 13 amino acids. The CDR3 here is CASRGQALQPQHF. The DNA of the CDR3 is TGTGCCAGCAGGGGACAGGCCCTACAGCCCCAGCATTTT.

This clonotype was observed a handful of times. The chain couples TRBV19 to TRBJ2-1; 14 bases are shared with TRBD2. The germline V gene encodes CDR1 LNHDA and CDR2 SQIVND (reference sequence). The CDR3 consists of 15 residues. The junction had 6 bases not matched to a gene; V was cut back by 6 bases and J by 8 bases. The CDR3: CASRSGLAGADEQFF. DNA for the CDR3: TGTGCCAGTAGGTCGGGACTAGCGGGAGCTGATGAGCAGTTCTTC.

The rearrangement links TRBV9 to TRBJ2-7; no reliable D call. In germline, CDR1 is SGDLS, CDR2 YYNGEE. The CDR3 is 14 amino acids. The ends were cut back, 2 bases at V and 0 bases at J, with 9 bases in the middle. The CDR3 is CASSVGRFSYEQYF. The CDR3, as DNA: TGTGCCAGCAGCGTGGGCCGGTTCTCCTACGAGCAGTACTTC.

This clonotype has only a few counts. The chain joins TRBV10-1 to TRBJ2-1, with D possibly being TRBD1 (5 bases). Per germline, CDR1 WNHNN and CDR2 SYGVQD (reference sequence). The CDR3 runs to 16 residues. V lost 4 bases, J lost 0 bases, and 13 bases lay in between. The CDR3 DNA follows: TGCGCCAGCAGTGCAGGGTCTACTACCTCCTACAATGAGCAGTTCTTC. It encodes CASSAGSTTSYNEQFF.

The genes are TRBV5-4 and TRBJ2-3; TRBD2 agrees at 13 bases. The CDR3 is 17 residues long. CDR1 is SGHNT, CDR2 YYREEE, per germline (reference sequence). Losses at the gene ends were 0 bases for V and 6 bases for J; bases not matched to a gene: 7. This chain's CDR3 is CASSLGPGLAGTDTQYF. For the CDR3, the DNA is TGTGCCAGCAGCTTGGGTCCGGGACTAGCGGGGACCGATACGCAGTATTTT.

This clonotype was seen a few times. The genes are TRBV5-6 and TRBJ1-5; D not resolved. Trimming cost V 0 bases and J 5 bases, with 12 bases left between them. CDR3 length equals 15 residues. CDR1 SGHDT and CDR2 YYEEEE come from the germline V gene. The CDR3 loop is CASSLARRVDQPQHF. The CDR3 DNA follows: TGTGCCAGCAGCTTGGCCCGGCGGGTCGATCAGCCCCAGCATTTT.

This clonotype has only a few counts. The chain links TRBV30 to TRBJ2-1; 10 nucleotides line up with TRBD2. The CDR3 sequence is 17 residues long. The V segment lost 1 base and the J segment 8 bases; nucleotides outside the gene matches: 14. Germline-derived CDR1 and CDR2 are GTSNPN and SVGIG (reference sequence). CDR3 residues: CAWSGRILAGRGDEQFF. CDR3 nucleotides: TGTGCCTGGAGTGGCAGGATACTAGCGGGAAGAGGCGATGAGCAGTTCTTC.

This clonotype was observed many times. The chain recombines TRBV7-6 with TRBJ2-1, with D perhaps matching TRBD2 (5 bases). Germline V gene sequence: CDR1 SGHVS, CDR2 FNYEAQ. V was clipped by 5 bases and J by 4 bases, with 15 bases between them. The CDR3 is made up of 15 amino acids. The CDR3 protein is CASSHGRDLYNEQFF. The CDR3 DNA follows: TGTGCCAGCAGCCATGGACGGGATCTATACAATGAGCAGTTCTTC.

This clonotype was found a few times. This chain joins TRBV7-9 and TRBJ2-5; TRBD2 matches at 12 bases. V lost 7 bases to trimming and J lost 2 bases; unmatched junction nucleotides: 5. Germline V gene lookup returns CDR1 SEHNR and CDR2 FQNEAQ (reference sequence). The CDR3 spans 15 residues. CDR3 sequence (DNA): TGTGCCAGCACTATCGGGACTAGCGGGCAAGAGACCCAGTACTTC. Encoded protein: CASTIGTSGQETQYF.

This clonotype was counted between two and nine times. CDR3 in amino acids: CASSTRQGVNTIYF. CDR3 DNA: TGTGCCAGCAGTACAAGACAGGGTGTAAACACCATATATTTT. The V and J genes are TRBV7-2 and TRBJ1-3, with 7 bases identical to TRBD1. The CDR3 runs 14 residues. Trimming cost V 6 bases and J 6 bases; bases outside gene matches: 8. CDR1 SGHTA and CDR2 FQGNSA come from the germline V gene.

At least ten counts were recorded for this clonotype. The V call is TRBV28, the J call TRBJ2-7, with 7 bases identical to TRBD1. The CDR3 totals 13 residues. Germline CDR1 reads MDHEN; CDR2 reads SYDVKM. V lost 5 bases and J lost 4; bases outside the gene matches: 5. In nucleotides, the CDR3 is TGTGCCAGCAGTCTACAGGGGTTTTACGAGCAGTACTTC. This codes for CASSLQGFYEQYF.

This clonotype was recorded many times. The chain is built from TRBV7-2 and TRBJ2-1; TRBD1 might be the D (5 bases). CDR1 SGHTA and CDR2 FQGNSA come from the germline V gene. Trimming removed 1 base from V and 0 bases from J, with 10 bases in between. This CDR3 region has 16 residues. CDR3 residues: CASSLDRTVSYNEQFF. Here the CDR3 DNA reads TGTGCCAGCAGCTTAGACAGGACGGTCTCCTACAATGAGCAGTTCTTC.

V and J are TRBV15 and TRBJ1-4; no definite D call. Germline values: CDR1 LNHNV, CDR2 YYDKDF (reference sequence). This CDR3 spans 15 amino acids. V lost 1 base, J lost 7 bases, and 13 bases lay in between. The CDR3 spells CATSRASIGIEKLFF. As DNA, the CDR3 is TGTGCCACCAGCAGAGCCTCGATCGGAATTGAAAAACTGTTTTTT. Combining the CDR3 with reference TRBV15 and TRBJ1-4 gives the whole variable domain DAMVIQNPRYQVTQFGKPVTLSCSQTLNHNVMYWYQQKSSQAPKLLFHYYDKDFNNEADTPDNFQSRRPNTSFCFLDIRSPGLGDTAMYLCATSRASIGIEKLFFGSGTQLSVL.

The J gene is TRBJ1-2, the V gene TRBV5-1, with a weak D call TRBD1 (5 bases). Germline V gene lookup returns CDR1 SGHRS and CDR2 YFSETQ. The CDR3 covers 13 residues. V shed 4 bases and J shed 4 bases, with 11 bases lying between them. In DNA, the CDR3 is TGCGCCAGCAGCCTGTCAGACAGCTATGGCTACACCTTC. Translation gives CASSLSDSYGYTF.